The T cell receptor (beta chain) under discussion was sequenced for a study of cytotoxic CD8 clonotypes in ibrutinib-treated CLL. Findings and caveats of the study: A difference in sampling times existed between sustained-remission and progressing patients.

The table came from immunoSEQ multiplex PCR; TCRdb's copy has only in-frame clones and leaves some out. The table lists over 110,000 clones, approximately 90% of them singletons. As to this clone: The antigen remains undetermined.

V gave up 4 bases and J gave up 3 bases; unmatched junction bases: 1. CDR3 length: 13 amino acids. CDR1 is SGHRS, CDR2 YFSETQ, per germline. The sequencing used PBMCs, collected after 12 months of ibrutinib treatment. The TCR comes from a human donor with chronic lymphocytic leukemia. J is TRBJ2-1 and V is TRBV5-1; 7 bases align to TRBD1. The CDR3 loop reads CASSGDSYNEQFF. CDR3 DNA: TGCGCCAGCAGCGGGGACAGCTACAATGAGCAGTTCTTC.